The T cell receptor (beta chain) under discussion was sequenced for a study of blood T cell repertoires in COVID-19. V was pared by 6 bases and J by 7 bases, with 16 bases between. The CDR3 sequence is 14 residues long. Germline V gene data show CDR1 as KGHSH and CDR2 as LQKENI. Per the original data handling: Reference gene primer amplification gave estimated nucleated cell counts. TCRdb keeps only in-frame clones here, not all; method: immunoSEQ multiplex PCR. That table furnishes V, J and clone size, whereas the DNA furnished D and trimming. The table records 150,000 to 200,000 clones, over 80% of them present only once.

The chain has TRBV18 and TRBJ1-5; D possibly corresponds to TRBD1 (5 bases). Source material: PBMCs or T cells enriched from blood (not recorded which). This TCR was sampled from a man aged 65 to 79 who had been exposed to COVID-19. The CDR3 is CASSLGQSEQPQHF. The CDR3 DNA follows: TGTGCCAGCTCCCTTGGACAATCTGAGCAGCCCCAGCATTTT.